A single sample is the source of the 7 T cell receptor beta chains below, sequenced in a study of quantifying T cell responses using KT2 cells. The wider study: TCR alpha and beta constant-region primers primed reverse transcription of RNA.

The cDNA 3' end received a ligated oligonucleotide with a UMI. The first PCR ran roughly 4 cycles with an equimolar RC1.1 and RC1.2 beta primer mix. Each CDR3 protein is one row after TCRdb ran MiXCR on the UMI-ligation and nested PCR reads. The sample has some 41,000 distinct CDR3 sequences; approximately 15% are singletons. The specimen was PBMCs spiked with cells of the T cell clone KT2. Receptors originate from a human donor.

The rearrangement joins TRBV3-1 to TRBJ1-1; D not resolved. The V and J ends lost 6 bases and 0 bases respectively, with 5 bases between them. CDR1 LGHDT and CDR2 YNNKEL come from the germline V gene (reference sequence). The length of the CDR3 is 12 residues. The CDR3 region is CASRSLNTEAFF. As DNA, the CDR3 is TGTGCCAGCAGGTCGCTGAACACTGAAGCTTTCTTT.

This clonotype was found a few times. The CDR3 DNA sequence: TGTGCCAGCAGCGCGGGGCAGGGGACAGATACGCAGTATTTT. Residues: CASSAGQGTDTQYF. This chain joins TRBV12-3 or TRBV12-4 and TRBJ2-3; D possibly matches TRBD1 or TRBD2 (6 bases each). The CDR3 length is 14 residues. The V and J ends lost 6 bases and 3 bases respectively, with 13 bases between them.

The rearrangement links TRBV6-5 to TRBJ1-1; D remains ambiguous. V was clipped by 4 bases and J by 0 bases, with 6 bases between them. CDR3 length equals 13 residues. Per germline, CDR1 MNHEY and CDR2 SVGAGI. The CDR3 protein is CASSFQVNTEAFF. For the CDR3, the DNA is TGTGCCAGCAGTTTCCAGGTGAACACTGAAGCTTTCTTT.

This clonotype was picked up a small number of times. CDR3: CSAPAGTGASYEQYF. Written as DNA, the CDR3 is TGCAGTGCCCCGGCTGGGACAGGGGCGTCCTACGAGCAGTACTTC. This chain joins TRBV20-1 and TRBJ2-7; TRBD1 matches at 10 bases. This CDR3 comprises 15 residues. V was pared by 6 bases and J by 1 base, with 9 bases of the junction left unmatched. Germline CDR1 and CDR2: DFQATT and SNEGSKA (reference sequence).

The chain combines TRBV6-5 with TRBJ2-3; no clear D. The germline V gene has CDR1 MNHEY and CDR2 SVGAGI. The CDR3 covers 14 residues. V gave up 8 bases and J gave up 3 bases, with 15 bases separating them. The CDR3 bases are TGTGCCAGCTCGAAGTGGCAGAGAACAGATACGCAGTATTTT. Amino acids: CASSKWQRTDTQYF.

Here the CDR3 DNA reads TGCGCCAGCAGCCAACCGGCGGGGTCAGGCGGGGATCAGCCCCAGCATTTT. As protein: CASSQPAGSGGDQPQHF. The chain joins TRBV4-1 to TRBJ1-5, with D hard to call. The V end lost 2 bases, the J end lost 5 bases, and 19 bases lay between the germline ends. This CDR3 spans 17 amino acids. Germline values: CDR1 MGHRA, CDR2 YSYEKL.

This chain links TRBV2 with TRBJ1-5; the D is unclear. Between the trimmed V and J ends, which lost 4 bases and 3 bases, there was a span of 10 bases. The CDR3 spans 14 residues. Germline V gene data show CDR1 as SNHLY and CDR2 as FYNNEI. The CDR3 DNA is TGTGCCAGCAGTGCCGTCGGTATCAATCAGCCCCAGCATTTT. As protein: CASSAVGINQPQHF. Drawing the rest from reference TRBV2 and TRBJ1-5, the complete variable domain is EPEVTQTPSHQVTQMGQEVILRCVPISNHLYFYWYRQILGQKVEFLVSFYNNEISEKSEIFDDQFSVERPDGSNFTLKIRSTKLEDSAMYFCASSAVGINQPQHFGDGTRLSIL.